These 32 T cell receptor beta chains were sequenced from one sample in a study of cytomegalovirus exposure and HLA in healthy donors. The PCR was carried out with 60 Vbeta primers and 13 Jbeta primers. The protocol was immunoSEQ multiplex PCR, while the TCRdb copy is restricted to in-frame clones and leaves out a portion. The sample shows about 180,000 clones, around four fifths of them seen only once. The sequenced material came from PBMCs. These receptors were collected from a man younger than 45 in good health and CMV-seronegative.

V usage is TRBV11-2 and J usage is TRBJ2-5; 8 bases are shared with TRBD1. CDR1 is SGHAT, CDR2 FQNNGV, per germline. The CDR3 runs to 16 residues. J gave up 4 bases and V 3 bases, and 10 bases lay outside the gene matches. CDR3 protein: CASSFPTGTGVETQYF. CDR3 coding DNA: TGTGCCAGCAGCTTTCCCACCGGGACAGGTGTAGAGACCCAGTACTTC.

This sequence joins TRBV2 and TRBJ2-7, with D tentatively TRBD2 (5 bases). This CDR3 is built from 14 residues. The germline gives CDR1 SNHLY, CDR2 FYNNEI. The V and J ends lost 4 bases and 0 bases respectively, with 10 bases between them. The CDR3 here is CASSGPGISYEQYF. In nucleotides, the CDR3 is TGTGCCAGCAGTGGACCCGGGATCTCCTACGAGCAGTACTTC.

This clone was counted a few times. The chain links TRBV7-9 to TRBJ1-2; 7 bases line up with TRBD1. The trim removed 5 bases at V and 3 bases at J, leaving 6 bases unmatched. The CDR3 is made up of 14 amino acids. Germline CDR1 is SEHNR and CDR2 is FQNEAQ (reference sequence). CDR3 region: CASSVWDSYYGYTF. CDR3 sequence (DNA): TGTGCCAGCAGCGTATGGGACAGTTACTATGGCTACACCTTC.

The chain combines TRBV29-1 with TRBJ1-2; TRBD1 matches 10 bases. V was clipped by 5 bases and J by 4 bases; unmatched bases: 13. The CDR3 contains 16 residues. Per the germline V gene, CDR1 is SQVTM and CDR2 is ANQGSEA. CDR3 nucleotide sequence: TGCAGCGTTCCAGCAGGGGACAGGGGCGTCGGCTATGGCTACACCTTC. Its protein is CSVPAGDRGVGYGYTF.

The V and J genes are TRBV11-2 and TRBJ1-6, with 10 positions matching TRBD1. Germline loops: CDR1 SGHAT, CDR2 FQNNGV. The CDR3 runs 17 residues. V dropped 5 bases and J dropped 1; count of bases not matched to a gene: 5. CDR3 amino acids: CASSRDRGWSYNSPLHF. The CDR3 coding sequence is TGTGCCAGCAGCCGGGACAGGGGTTGGTCCTATAATTCACCCCTCCACTTT.

This chain uses TRBV2 with TRBJ2-5; TRBD2 matches at 7 bases. Germline V CDR1 and CDR2: SNHLY, FYNNEI. This CDR3 spans 14 amino acids. The V and J ends lost 2 bases and 5 bases, in that order; junction bases with no gene match: 5. The CDR3 here is CASSETAGPETQYF. CDR3 in DNA: TGTGCCAGCAGTGAAACAGCGGGACCCGAGACCCAGTACTTC.

V gene TRBV27 combines with J gene TRBJ2-2, with 14 bases lining up with TRBD2. Trimming took 4 bases from V and 2 from J; bases not matched to a gene: 12. The CDR3 covers 20 residues. From germline, CDR1 is MNHEY and CDR2 SMNVEV (reference sequence). The chain's CDR3 is CASSSKTSGGVRRNTGELFF. Here the CDR3 DNA reads TGTGCCAGCAGTTCCAAGACTAGCGGGGGGGTTAGACGTAACACCGGGGAGCTGTTTTTT.

The chain joins TRBV5-6 to TRBJ1-1; the match to TRBD1 covers 7 bases. This CDR3 comprises 15 residues. V dropped 0 bases and J dropped 1; count of bases not matched to a gene: 3. The germline V gene has CDR1 SGHDT and CDR2 YYEEEE. The CDR3 here is CASSLGPGGNTEAFF. The CDR3 nucleotides read TGTGCCAGCAGCTTGGGCCCAGGGGGGAACACTGAAGCTTTCTTT.

This clone turned up a few times. CDR3: CSVSPEDRRTYEQYF. The CDR3 DNA is TGCAGCGTCTCCCCGGAAGACAGGCGAACCTACGAGCAGTACTTC. V gene TRBV29-1 combines with J gene TRBJ2-7; D is possibly TRBD1 (6 bases). This CDR3 comprises 15 residues. V gave up 6 bases and J gave up 2 bases, with 20 bases separating them. CDR1 and CDR2 (germline): SQVTM, ANQGSEA.

This clone was picked up one time. The chain recombines TRBV5-6 with TRBJ2-4; 7 bases match TRBD2. CDR1 and CDR2 (germline): SGHDT, YYEEEE. The CDR3 runs to 12 residues. V lost 4 bases, J lost 6 bases, and 1 base stayed unmatched. This CDR3 is CASSRGVNIQYF. For the CDR3, the DNA is TGTGCCAGCAGCCGGGGGGTAAACATTCAGTACTTC.

The chain employs TRBV28 and TRBJ2-2; the D gene is possibly TRBD2 (5 bases). V gave up 3 bases and J gave up 6 bases, with 14 bases separating them. Germline values: CDR1 MDHEN, CDR2 SYDVKM. CDR3 length: 15 residues. CDR3 in amino acids: CASSLATLGAGELFF. CDR3 bases: TGTGCCAGCAGTTTGGCGACCTTGGGAGCCGGGGAGCTGTTTTTT.

V usage is TRBV4-3 and J usage is TRBJ2-3; TRBD2 matches at 7 bases. Germline V gene data show CDR1 as LGHNA and CDR2 as YSLEER. The CDR3 length is 16 residues. After removal of 0 bases from V and 3 bases from J, the junction contained 6 bases not matched to a gene. CDR3 sequence: CASSQDAGGRTDTQYF. The CDR3, as DNA: TGCGCCAGCAGCCAAGACGCGGGCGGGAGAACAGATACGCAGTATTTT.

This chain uses TRBV4-2 with TRBJ2-1, with TRBD2 identical over 9 bases. The CDR3 covers 15 residues. Trimming at V came to 1 base and at J to 6 bases, leaving 4 bases not matched to a gene. The V gene's germline CDR1 is LGHNA and CDR2 YNFKEQ. This CDR3 is CASSQGPAGGNEQFF. The CDR3, as DNA: TGTGCCAGCAGCCAAGGTCCAGCGGGAGGCAATGAGCAGTTCTTC.

Note on this clone: Relative to the germline gene, one junction end is altered; a read error may explain this. The chain employs TRBV7-7 and TRBJ2-1; 11 nucleotides align to TRBD1. The CDR3 sequence is 16 residues long. Germline V gives CDR1 SSHAT, CDR2 FNYEAQ (reference sequence). CDR3 amino acids: CASSLAGTGGINEQFF. The CDR3, as DNA: TGTGCTAGCAGCTTAGCGGGGACAGGGGGAATCAATGAGCAGTTCTTC.

This chain connects TRBV11-2 to TRBJ2-7; 13 positions match TRBD2. CDR3 length equals 16 residues. V shed 5 bases, J shed 6 bases, and the junction held 10 bases outside the gene matches. From germline, CDR1 is SGHAT and CDR2 FQNNGV. CDR3: CASSPQGTSGTSEQYF. The DNA of the CDR3 is TGTGCCAGCAGCCCACAAGGGACTAGCGGGACTAGCGAGCAGTACTTC.

This chain joins TRBV7-2 and TRBJ1-5; D remains unclear. V lost 1 base to trimming and J lost 3 bases, with 10 bases between them. There are 15 residues in the CDR3. Germline V gene data show CDR1 as SGHTA and CDR2 as FQGNSA. CDR3 nucleotides: TGTGCCAGCAGCTTAGGGGGAGGTTTCAATCAGCCCCAGCATTTT. Encoded protein: CASSLGGGFNQPQHF.

This chain uses TRBV5-1 with TRBJ1-6, with a weak D call TRBD1 (5 bases). Trimming took 1 base from V and 6 from J, leaving 11 bases between them. The germline V gene encodes CDR1 SGHRS and CDR2 YFSETQ. The CDR3 totals 15 residues. The CDR3 coding sequence is TGCGCCAGCAGCTTGAACCGACAGATTAATTCACCCCTCCACTTT. This gives the protein CASSLNRQINSPLHF.

The CDR3, as DNA: TGTGCCAGTAGTAATGCCGGGACTAGCGGACTCTACGAGCAGTACTTC. It specifies CASSNAGTSGLYEQYF. This chain joins TRBV19 and TRBJ2-7; 11 bases map to TRBD2. Unmatched junction bases numbered 8, after V lost 4 bases and J lost 3 bases. The CDR3 extends over 16 amino acids. From germline, CDR1 is LNHDA and CDR2 SQIVND (reference sequence).

The chain joins TRBV9 to TRBJ1-3; D remains unclear. From germline, CDR1 is SGDLS and CDR2 YYNGEE. This CDR3 is built from 16 residues. V lost 0 bases, J lost 0 bases, and 10 bases lay in between. As DNA, the CDR3 is TGTGCCAGCAGCGTAGGGCAGGACTACTCTGGAAACACCATATATTTT. Translating gives CASSVGQDYSGNTIYF. Filled out from reference TRBV9 and TRBJ1-3, the complete variable domain reads DSGVTQTPKHLITATGQRVTLRCSPRSGDLSVYWYQQSLDQGLQFLIQYYNGEERAKGNILERFSAQQFPDLHSELNLSSLELGDSALYFCASSVGQDYSGNTIYFGEGSWLTVV.

The rearrangement links TRBV10-1 to TRBJ2-7, with unresolved D. The CDR3 is 13 amino acids. Trimming shortened V by 3 bases and J by 6 bases, and 12 bases separated the two germline ends. Looked up from germline, CDR1 is WNHNN and CDR2 is SYGVQD (reference sequence). The CDR3 coding sequence is TGCGCCAGCAGTGACCCTGACATGTCCGAGCAGTACTTC. This gives the protein CASSDPDMSEQYF.

This chain connects TRBV30 to TRBJ1-6; 7 bases map to TRBD1. The CDR3 consists of 14 residues. The germline V gene encodes CDR1 GTSNPN and CDR2 SVGIG (reference sequence). V shed 0 bases and J 10 bases; nucleotides not matched to a gene: 6. The DNA of the CDR3 is TGTGCCTGGAGTGTTGGGACAGCAGAATCACCCCTCCACTTT. Residues: CAWSVGTAESPLHF.

The chain joins TRBV9 to TRBJ2-1; 12 nucleotides agree with TRBD2. Germline V gives CDR1 SGDLS, CDR2 YYNGEE. V was pared by 0 bases and J by 0 bases, with 7 bases of the junction left unmatched. This CDR3 is 19 amino acids long. The DNA of the CDR3 is TGTGCCAGCAGCGTAGGACTAGCGGGGGCCTTGAGCTCCTACAATGAGCAGTTCTTC. This sequence encodes CASSVGLAGALSSYNEQFF.

This clone was seen only a few times. V gene TRBV6-6 combines with J gene TRBJ1-2; 11 bases align to TRBD1. The CDR3 totals 14 residues. The V segment lost 6 bases and the J segment 6 bases; nucleotides outside the gene matches: 6. Germline loops: CDR1 MNHNY, CDR2 SVGAGI (reference sequence). The CDR3 loop reads CASSKGQGADGYTF. The DNA for the CDR3 is TGTGCCAGCAGCAAAGGACAGGGGGCCGATGGCTACACCTTC.

The chain has TRBV6-6 and TRBJ2-5; TRBD2 agrees at 10 bases. CDR3 size: 14 residues. The germline gives CDR1 MNHNY, CDR2 SVGAGI (reference sequence). The junction had 4 bases not matched to a gene; V was cut back by 5 bases and J by 4 bases. This chain's CDR3 is CASSLAGVAETQYF. The CDR3 nucleotides read TGTGCCAGCAGTCTAGCGGGAGTCGCAGAGACCCAGTACTTC.

This rearrangement joins TRBV28 to TRBJ1-5; TRBD1 matches at 8 bases. The J segment lost 2 bases and the V segment lost 11 bases, leaving 11 bases of the junction unmatched. CDR1 MDHEN and CDR2 SYDVKM come from the germline V gene. This CDR3 is 15 amino acids long. The CDR3 reads CAGRSGGWGNQPQHF. The CDR3 nucleotides are TGTGCCGGAAGATCAGGGGGCTGGGGCAATCAGCCCCAGCATTTT.

The V call is TRBV10-2, the J call TRBJ1-1; no reliable D call. V shed 5 bases and J shed 5 bases, with 15 bases lying between them. The CDR3 loop spans 14 amino acids. Germline V CDR1 and CDR2: WSHSY, SAAADI. The CDR3 here is CASSFPGEGTEAFF. The DNA for the CDR3 is TGCGCCAGCAGTTTCCCCGGCGAGGGAACTGAAGCTTTCTTT.

The chain carries TRBV19 and TRBJ1-4; possible D gene TRBD1, 5 bases. V lost 2 bases to trimming and J lost 7 bases, with 14 bases between them. Per germline, CDR1 LNHDA and CDR2 SQIVND (reference sequence). The CDR3 runs to 15 residues. DNA of the CDR3: TGTGCCAGTAGTATATTAACAGGATTGGGTGAAAAACTGTTTTTT. Protein: CASSILTGLGEKLFF.

V and J are TRBV10-2 and TRBJ2-7; 8 bases align to TRBD1. Germline CDR1 WSHSY, CDR2 SAAADI. The CDR3 runs 15 residues. J gave up 0 bases and V 7 bases, and 8 bases lay outside the gene matches. As DNA, the CDR3 is TGCGCCAGCATCTCGGGACAGGAAAGCTCCTACGAGCAGTACTTC. Amino acids: CASISGQESSYEQYF.

CDR3 sequence (DNA): TGTGCCAGCAGCGTAGCTCCACTAGCGGCCGCGGTGAATGAGCAGTTCTTC. Translated: CASSVAPLAAAVNEQFF. The J gene is TRBJ2-1, the V gene TRBV9, with 8 nucleotides matching TRBD2. The CDR3 runs 17 residues. After removal of 0 bases from V and 7 bases from J, the junction contained 12 bases not matched to a gene. Looked up from germline, CDR1 is SGDLS and CDR2 is YYNGEE.

This clone was observed a few times. Written as DNA, the CDR3 is TGTGCCAGTAGTCTAGCGGCGCGGTCCTACGAGCAGTACTTC. Residues: CASSLAARSYEQYF. The J gene is TRBJ2-7, the V gene TRBV19; the match to TRBD2 covers 7 bases. Germline V CDR1 and CDR2: LNHDA, SQIVND (reference sequence). V shed 5 bases and J 1 base; nucleotides not matched to a gene: 5. This CDR3 is 14 amino acids long.

The chain recombines TRBV11-3 with TRBJ2-7; 7 nucleotides line up with TRBD2. CDR3 size: 14 residues. J gave up 6 bases and V 1 base, and 6 bases lay outside the gene matches. Germline CDR1 reads SGHNT; CDR2 reads YENEEA. This CDR3 is CASSLGSGVAEQYF. CDR3 coding DNA: TGTGCCAGCAGCTTAGGAAGCGGGGTAGCCGAGCAGTACTTC.

This rearrangement joins TRBV7-2 to TRBJ1-2; D might be TRBD1 (6 bases). CDR1 and CDR2 (germline): SGHTA, FQGNSA. The CDR3 spans 16 residues. Trimming cost V 1 base and J 1 base, with 13 bases left between them. The CDR3 DNA reads as TGTGCCAGCAGCTTAGGGGGAGGGGGGGGTAACTATGGCTACACCTTC. Protein product: CASSLGGGGGNYGYTF.